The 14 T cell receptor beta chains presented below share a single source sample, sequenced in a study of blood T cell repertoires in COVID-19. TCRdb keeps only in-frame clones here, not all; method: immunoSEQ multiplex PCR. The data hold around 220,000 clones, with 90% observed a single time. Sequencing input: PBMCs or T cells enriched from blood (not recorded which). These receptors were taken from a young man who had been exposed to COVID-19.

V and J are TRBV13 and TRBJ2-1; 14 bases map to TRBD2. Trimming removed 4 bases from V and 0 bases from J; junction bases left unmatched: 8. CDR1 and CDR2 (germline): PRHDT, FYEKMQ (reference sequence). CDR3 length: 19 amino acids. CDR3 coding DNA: TGTGCCAGCAGCTCATGGACTAGCGGGGGGCTTAGCTCCTACAATGAGCAGTTCTTC. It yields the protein CASSSWTSGGLSSYNEQFF. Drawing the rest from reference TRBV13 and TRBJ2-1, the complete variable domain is AAGVIQSPRHLIKEKRETATLKCYPIPRHDTVYWYQQGPGQDPQFLISFYEKMQSDKGSIPDRFSAQQFSDYHSELNMSSLELGDSALYFCASSSWTSGGLSSYNEQFFGPGTRLTVL.

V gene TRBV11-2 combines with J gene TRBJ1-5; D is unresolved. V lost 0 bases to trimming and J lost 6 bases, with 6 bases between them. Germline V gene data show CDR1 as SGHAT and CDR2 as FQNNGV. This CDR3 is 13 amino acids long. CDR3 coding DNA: TGTGCCAGCAGCTTAGATTACGGTCAGCCCCAGCATTTT. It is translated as CASSLDYGQPQHF.

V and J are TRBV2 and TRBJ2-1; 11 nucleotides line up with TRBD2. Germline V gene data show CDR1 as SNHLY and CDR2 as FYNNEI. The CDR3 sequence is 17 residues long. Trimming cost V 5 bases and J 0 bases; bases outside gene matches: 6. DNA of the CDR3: TGTGCCAGCAGTCTCCTGACTAGCGGGGCCTCCTACAATGAGCAGTTCTTC. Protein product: CASSLLTSGASYNEQFF.

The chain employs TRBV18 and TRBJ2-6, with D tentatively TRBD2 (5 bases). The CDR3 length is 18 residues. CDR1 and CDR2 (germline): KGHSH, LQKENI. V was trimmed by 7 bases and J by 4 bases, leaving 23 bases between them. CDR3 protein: CASWKPPDSPPGANVLTF. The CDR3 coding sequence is TGTGCCAGCTGGAAACCACCGGACTCCCCGCCCGGGGCCAACGTCCTGACTTTC.

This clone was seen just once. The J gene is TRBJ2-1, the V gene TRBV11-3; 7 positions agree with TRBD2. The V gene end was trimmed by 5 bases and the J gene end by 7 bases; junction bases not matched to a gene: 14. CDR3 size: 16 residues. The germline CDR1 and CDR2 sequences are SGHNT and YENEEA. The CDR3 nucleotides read TGTGCCAGCAGCCCCCGTGGGCTAGCGGAACGAAATGAGCAGTTCTTC. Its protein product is CASSPRGLAERNEQFF. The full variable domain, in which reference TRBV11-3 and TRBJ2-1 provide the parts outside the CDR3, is EAGVVQSPRYKIIEKKQPVAFWCNPISGHNTLYWYLQNLGQGPELLIRYENEEAVDDSQLPKDRFSAERLKGVDSTLKIQPAELGDSAVYLCASSPRGLAERNEQFFGPGTRLTVL.

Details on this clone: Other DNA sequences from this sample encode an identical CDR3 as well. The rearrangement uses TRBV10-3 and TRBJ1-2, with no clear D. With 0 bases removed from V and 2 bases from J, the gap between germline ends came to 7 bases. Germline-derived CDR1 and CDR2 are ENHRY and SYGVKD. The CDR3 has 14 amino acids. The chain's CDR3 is CAISESRVNYGYTF. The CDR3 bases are TGTGCCATCAGTGAGTCTCGGGTAAACTATGGCTACACCTTC.

CDR3 DNA sequence: TGTGCCAGCAGCTCGCCGGCTAGGGGTCAGCCCCAGCATTTT. Protein: CASSSPARGQPQHF. The chain couples TRBV7-2 to TRBJ1-5; weak D call: TRBD1 (5 bases). The length of the CDR3 is 14 residues. V was pared by 4 bases and J by 6 bases, with 13 bases between. Germline CDR1 reads SGHTA; CDR2 reads FQGNSA.

Written as DNA, the CDR3 is TGCGCCAGCAGCCAGGCTGGGGCGGTTCTGCCCCTCCACTTT. This encodes CASSQAGAVLPLHF. This chain joins TRBV4-1 and TRBJ1-6, with D possibly being TRBD1 (5 bases). Between the trimmed V and J ends, which lost 3 bases and 13 bases, there was a span of 16 bases. Germline CDR1 MGHRA, CDR2 YSYEKL. The length of the CDR3 is 14 residues.

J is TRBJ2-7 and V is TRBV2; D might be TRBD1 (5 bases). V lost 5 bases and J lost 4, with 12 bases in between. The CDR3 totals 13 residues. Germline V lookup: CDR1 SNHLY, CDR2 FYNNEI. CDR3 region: CASSNPTDYEQYF. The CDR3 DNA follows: TGTGCCAGCAGTAACCCGACAGATTACGAGCAGTACTTC.

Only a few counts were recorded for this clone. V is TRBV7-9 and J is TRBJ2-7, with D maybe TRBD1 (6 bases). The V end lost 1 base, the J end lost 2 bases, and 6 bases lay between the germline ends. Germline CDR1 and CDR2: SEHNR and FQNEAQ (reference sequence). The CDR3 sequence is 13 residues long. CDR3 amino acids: CASSLEGAYEQYF. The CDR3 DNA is TGTGCCAGCAGCTTAGAGGGGGCCTACGAGCAGTACTTC.

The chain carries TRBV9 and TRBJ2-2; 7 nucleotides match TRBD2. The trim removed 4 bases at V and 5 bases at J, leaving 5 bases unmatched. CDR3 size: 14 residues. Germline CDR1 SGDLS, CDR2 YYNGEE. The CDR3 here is CASSIAGGTGELFF. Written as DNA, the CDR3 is TGTGCCAGCAGCATAGCGGGCGGGACCGGGGAGCTGTTTTTT.

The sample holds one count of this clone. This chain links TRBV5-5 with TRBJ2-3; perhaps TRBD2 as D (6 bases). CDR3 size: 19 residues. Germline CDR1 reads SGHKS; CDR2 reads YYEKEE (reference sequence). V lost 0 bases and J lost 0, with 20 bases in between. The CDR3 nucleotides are TGTGCCAGCAGCTTGGCTGTGGACTACCGGGGCCCTAGCACAGATACGCAGTATTTT. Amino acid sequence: CASSLAVDYRGPSTDTQYF.

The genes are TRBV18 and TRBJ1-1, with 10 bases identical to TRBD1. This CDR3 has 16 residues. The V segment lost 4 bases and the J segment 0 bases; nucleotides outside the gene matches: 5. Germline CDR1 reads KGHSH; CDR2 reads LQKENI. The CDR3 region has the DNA TGTGCCAGCTCACTTCGACAGGGGGCGTTGAACACTGAAGCTTTCTTT. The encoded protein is CASSLRQGALNTEAFF. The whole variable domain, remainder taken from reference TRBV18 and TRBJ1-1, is NAGVMQNPRHLVRRRGQEARLRCSPMKGHSHVYWYRQLPEEGLKFMVYLQKENIIDESGMPKERFSAEFPKEGPSILRIQQVVRGDSAAYFCASSLRQGALNTEAFFGQGTRLTVV.

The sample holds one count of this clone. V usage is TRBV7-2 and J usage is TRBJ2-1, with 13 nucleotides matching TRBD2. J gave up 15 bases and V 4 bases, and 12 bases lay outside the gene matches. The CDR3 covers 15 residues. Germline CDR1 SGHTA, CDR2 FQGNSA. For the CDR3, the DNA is TGTGCCAGCAGCTCCCGGACTAGCGGGGGCCAGTGGAGGTTCTTC. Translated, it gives CASSSRTSGGQWRFF.